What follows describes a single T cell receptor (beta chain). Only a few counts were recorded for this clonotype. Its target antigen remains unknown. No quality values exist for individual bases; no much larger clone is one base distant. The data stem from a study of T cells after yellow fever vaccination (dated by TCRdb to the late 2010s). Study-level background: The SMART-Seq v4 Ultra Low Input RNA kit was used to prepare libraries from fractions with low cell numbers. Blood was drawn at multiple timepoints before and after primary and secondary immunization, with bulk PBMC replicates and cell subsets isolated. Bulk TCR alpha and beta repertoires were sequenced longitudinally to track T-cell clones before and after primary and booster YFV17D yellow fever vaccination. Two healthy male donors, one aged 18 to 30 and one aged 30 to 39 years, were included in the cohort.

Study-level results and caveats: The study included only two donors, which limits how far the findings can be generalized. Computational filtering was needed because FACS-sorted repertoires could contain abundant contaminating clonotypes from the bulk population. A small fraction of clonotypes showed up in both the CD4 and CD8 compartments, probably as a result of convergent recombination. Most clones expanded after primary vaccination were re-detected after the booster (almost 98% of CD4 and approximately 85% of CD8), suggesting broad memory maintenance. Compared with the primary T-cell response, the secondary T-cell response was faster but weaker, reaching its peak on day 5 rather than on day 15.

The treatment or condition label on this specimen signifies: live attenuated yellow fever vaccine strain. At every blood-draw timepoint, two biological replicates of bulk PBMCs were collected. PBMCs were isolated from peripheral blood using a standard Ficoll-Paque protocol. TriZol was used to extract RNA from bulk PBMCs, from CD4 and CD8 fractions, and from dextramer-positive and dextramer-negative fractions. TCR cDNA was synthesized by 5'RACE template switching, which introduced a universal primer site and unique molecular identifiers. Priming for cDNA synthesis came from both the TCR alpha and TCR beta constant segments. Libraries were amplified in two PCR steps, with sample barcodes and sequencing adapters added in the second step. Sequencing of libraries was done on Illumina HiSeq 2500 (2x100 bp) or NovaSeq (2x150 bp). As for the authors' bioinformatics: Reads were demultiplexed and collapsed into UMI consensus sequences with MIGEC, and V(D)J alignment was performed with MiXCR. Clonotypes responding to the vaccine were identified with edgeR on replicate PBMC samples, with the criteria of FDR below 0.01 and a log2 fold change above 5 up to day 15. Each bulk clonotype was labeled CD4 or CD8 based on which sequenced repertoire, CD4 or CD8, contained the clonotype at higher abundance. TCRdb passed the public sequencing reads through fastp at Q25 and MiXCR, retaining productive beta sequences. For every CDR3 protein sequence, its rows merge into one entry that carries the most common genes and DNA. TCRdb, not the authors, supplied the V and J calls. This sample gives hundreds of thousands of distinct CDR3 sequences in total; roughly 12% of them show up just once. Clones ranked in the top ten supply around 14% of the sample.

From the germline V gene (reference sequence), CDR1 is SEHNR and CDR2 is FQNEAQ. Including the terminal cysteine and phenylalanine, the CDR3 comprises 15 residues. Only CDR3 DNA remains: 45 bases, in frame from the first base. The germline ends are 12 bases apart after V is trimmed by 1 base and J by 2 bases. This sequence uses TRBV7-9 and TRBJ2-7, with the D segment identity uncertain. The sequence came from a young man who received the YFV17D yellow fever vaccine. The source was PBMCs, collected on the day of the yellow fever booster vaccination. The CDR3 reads CASSLEATQTYEQYF. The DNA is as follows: TGTGCCAGCAGCTTAGAGGCAACTCAAACCTACGAGCAGTACTTC.